This entry concerns a single T cell receptor beta chain. Germline CDR1 is LGHNA and CDR2 is YSLEER. V was clipped by 0 bases and J by 5 bases, with 13 bases between them. The CDR3 covers 15 residues. The data stem from a study of blood T cell repertoires in COVID-19. Study context: The analysed material was cDNA or gDNA that came from T cells, B-cell-depleted T cells, or PBMCs.

TCRdb's table, derived via immunoSEQ multiplex PCR, lists solely in-frame clones and lacks some. The data contain around 300,000 clones, 90% of them singletons. The chain recombines TRBV4-3 with TRBJ1-1, with D unclear. This receptor was taken from a woman aged 30 to 39 with COVID-19, enrolled during active disease. Sequenced input: peripheral blood. The CDR3 DNA follows: TGCGCCAGCAGCCAAGATCGAGTATGGAGGACTGAAGCTTTCTTT. Translating it yields CASSQDRVWRTEAFF.